The T cell receptor (beta chain) under discussion was sequenced for a study of blood T cells in healthy people across ages. Notes on the study in general: Estimated diversity across one million T cells was deemed an underestimate. With donor CMV status unknown, expanded clonotype changes were possibly confounded.

The amount of total RNA extracted per sample was at least 5.5 micrograms. Then a second PCR, running about 6 to 12 cycles, was carried out with a sample-barcoded 5' primer and a J-beta primer mix. TCRdb reprocessed the 5' RACE reads with MiXCR, giving one entry per CDR3 protein. The sample contains 250,000 to 300,000 distinct CDR3 sequences, roughly 29% of which appear only once. CDR3 size: 16 residues. Germline V gene sequence: CDR1 MNHNY, CDR2 SVGAGI (reference sequence). Points on this clonotype: Its antigen is as yet unknown. A junction end diverges from the germline sequence, so it may reflect a read error.

Sequences were obtained from blood. The clonotype comes from a woman in her sixties or seventies in good health. The gene calls are TRBV6-6 and TRBJ2-7; 8 bases are shared with TRBD2. The CDR3 region has the DNA TGCGCCAGCAGTTACGGGACTAGTCCTAGGTGGGGCGAGCAGTACTTC. It codes for CASSYGTSPRWGEQYF.